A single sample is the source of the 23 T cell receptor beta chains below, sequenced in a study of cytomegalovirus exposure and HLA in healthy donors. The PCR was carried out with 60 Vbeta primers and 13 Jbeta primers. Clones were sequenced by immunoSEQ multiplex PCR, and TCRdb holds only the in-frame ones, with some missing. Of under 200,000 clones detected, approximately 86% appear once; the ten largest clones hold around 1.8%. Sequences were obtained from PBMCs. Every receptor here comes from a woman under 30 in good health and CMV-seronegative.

The CDR3 loop reads CASSTHGTGDASGYTF. The DNA for the CDR3 is TGTGCCAGCAGCACCCACGGGACAGGGGACGCGAGTGGCTACACCTTC. The chain carries TRBV28 and TRBJ1-2; 10 bases line up with TRBD1. The CDR3 has 16 amino acids. The junction had 14 bases not matched to a gene; V was cut back by 6 bases and J by 7 bases. CDR1 is MDHEN, CDR2 SYDVKM, per germline.

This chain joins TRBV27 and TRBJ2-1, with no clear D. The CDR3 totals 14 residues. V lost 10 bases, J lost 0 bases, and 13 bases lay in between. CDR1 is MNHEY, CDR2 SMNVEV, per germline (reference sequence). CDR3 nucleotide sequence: TGTGCCACCTCACTACGGAGCTCCTACAATGAGCAGTTCTTC. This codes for CATSLRSSYNEQFF.

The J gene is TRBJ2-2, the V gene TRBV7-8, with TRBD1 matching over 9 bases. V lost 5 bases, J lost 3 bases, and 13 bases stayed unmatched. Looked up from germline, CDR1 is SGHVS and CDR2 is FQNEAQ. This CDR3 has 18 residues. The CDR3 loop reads CASSPRVPRDRDTGELFF. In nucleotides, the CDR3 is TGTGCCAGCAGCCCGAGGGTCCCCCGGGACAGGGACACCGGGGAGCTGTTTTTT.

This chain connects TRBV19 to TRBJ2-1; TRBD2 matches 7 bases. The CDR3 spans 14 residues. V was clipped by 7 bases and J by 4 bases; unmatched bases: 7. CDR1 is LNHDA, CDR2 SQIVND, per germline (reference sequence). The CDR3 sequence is CASNPSGAYNEQFF. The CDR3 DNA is TGTGCCAGTAATCCGAGCGGGGCTTACAATGAGCAGTTCTTC.

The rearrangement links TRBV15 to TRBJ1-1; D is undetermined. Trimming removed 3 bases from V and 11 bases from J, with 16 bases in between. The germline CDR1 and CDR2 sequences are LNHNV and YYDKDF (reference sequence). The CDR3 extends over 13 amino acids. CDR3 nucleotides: TGTGCCACCAGCAGTAGATATACCCCGAAGGCTTTCTTT. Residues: CATSSRYTPKAFF.

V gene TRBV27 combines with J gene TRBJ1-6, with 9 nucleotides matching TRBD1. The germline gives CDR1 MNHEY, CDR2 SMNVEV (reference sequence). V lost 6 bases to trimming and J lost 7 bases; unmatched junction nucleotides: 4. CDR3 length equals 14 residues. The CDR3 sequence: CASRGQGYNSPLHF. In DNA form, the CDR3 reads TGTGCCAGCAGGGGACAGGGATACAATTCACCCCTCCACTTT.

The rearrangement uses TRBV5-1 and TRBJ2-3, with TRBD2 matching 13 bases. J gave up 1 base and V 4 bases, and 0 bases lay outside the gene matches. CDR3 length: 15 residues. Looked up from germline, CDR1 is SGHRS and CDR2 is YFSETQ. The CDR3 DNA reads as TGCGCCAGCAGCGGACTAGCGGGGGGCACAGATACGCAGTATTTT. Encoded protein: CASSGLAGGTDTQYF.

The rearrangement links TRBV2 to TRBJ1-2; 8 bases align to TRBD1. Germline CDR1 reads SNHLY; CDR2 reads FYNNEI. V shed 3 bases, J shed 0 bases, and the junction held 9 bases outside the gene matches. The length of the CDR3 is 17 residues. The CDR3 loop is CASSEFGTGLSNYGYTF. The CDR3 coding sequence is TGTGCCAGCAGTGAGTTCGGGACAGGACTCTCTAACTATGGCTACACCTTC.

The CDR3 coding sequence is TGTGCCATCAGTGAATGGACTAGGGAAGAGACCCAGTACTTC. Protein product: CAISEWTREETQYF. The chain uses TRBV10-3 and TRBJ2-5, with TRBD2 identical over 7 bases. From germline, CDR1 is ENHRY and CDR2 SYGVKD. V shed 3 bases and J 3 bases; nucleotides not matched to a gene: 4. This CDR3 has 14 residues.

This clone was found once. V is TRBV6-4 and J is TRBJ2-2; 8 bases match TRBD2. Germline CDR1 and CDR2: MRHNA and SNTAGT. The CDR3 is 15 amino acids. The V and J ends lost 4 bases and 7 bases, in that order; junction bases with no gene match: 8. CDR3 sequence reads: CASSGRGGSGGELFF. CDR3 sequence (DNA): TGTGCCAGCAGTGGACGGGGGGGCTCGGGCGGGGAGCTGTTTTTT.

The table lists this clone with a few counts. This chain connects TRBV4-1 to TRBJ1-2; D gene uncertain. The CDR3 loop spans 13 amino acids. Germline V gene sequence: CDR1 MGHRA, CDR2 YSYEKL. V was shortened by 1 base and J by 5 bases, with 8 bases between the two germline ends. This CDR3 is CASSQVFGYGYTF. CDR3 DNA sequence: TGCGCCAGCAGCCAAGTATTCGGGTATGGCTACACCTTC.

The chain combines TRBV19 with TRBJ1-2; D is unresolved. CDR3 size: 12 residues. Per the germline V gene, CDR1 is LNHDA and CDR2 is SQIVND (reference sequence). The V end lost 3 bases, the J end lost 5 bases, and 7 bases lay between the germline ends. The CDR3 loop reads CASSISRYGYTF. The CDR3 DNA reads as TGTGCCAGTAGTATTTCGAGGTATGGCTACACCTTC.

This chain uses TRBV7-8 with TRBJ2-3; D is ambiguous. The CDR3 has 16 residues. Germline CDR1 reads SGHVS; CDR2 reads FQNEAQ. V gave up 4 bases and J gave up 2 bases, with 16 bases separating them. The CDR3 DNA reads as TGTGCCAGCAGCTCCTACTTGCTCCGGTCCACAGATACGCAGTATTTT. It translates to CASSSYLLRSTDTQYF.

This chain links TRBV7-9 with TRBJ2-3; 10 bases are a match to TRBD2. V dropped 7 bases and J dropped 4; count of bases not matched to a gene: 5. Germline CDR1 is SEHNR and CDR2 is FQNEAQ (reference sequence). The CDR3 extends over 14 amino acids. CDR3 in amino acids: CASNQAGGPDTQYF. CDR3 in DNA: TGTGCCAGCAACCAAGCGGGAGGGCCAGATACGCAGTATTTT.

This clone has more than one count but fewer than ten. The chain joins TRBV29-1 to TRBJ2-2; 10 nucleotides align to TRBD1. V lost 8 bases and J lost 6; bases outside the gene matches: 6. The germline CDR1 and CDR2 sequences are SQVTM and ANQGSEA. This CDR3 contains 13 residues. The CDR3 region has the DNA TGCAGCACCGGGACAGGGGACGCCGGGGAGCTGTTTTTT. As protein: CSTGTGDAGELFF.

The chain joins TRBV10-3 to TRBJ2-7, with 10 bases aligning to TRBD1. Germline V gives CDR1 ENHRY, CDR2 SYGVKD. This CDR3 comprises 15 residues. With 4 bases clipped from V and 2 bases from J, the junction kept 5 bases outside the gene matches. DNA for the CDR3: TGTGCCATCAGTGGTGGGGACAGGGGAACCTACGAGCAGTACTTC. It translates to CAISGGDRGTYEQYF.

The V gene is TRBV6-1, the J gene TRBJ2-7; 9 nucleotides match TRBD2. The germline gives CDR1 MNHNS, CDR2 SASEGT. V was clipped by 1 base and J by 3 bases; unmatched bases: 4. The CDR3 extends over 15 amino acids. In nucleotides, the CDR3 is TGTGCCAGCAGTGAAGTGGCGGGGGGGGTCTACGAGCAGTACTTC. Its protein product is CASSEVAGGVYEQYF.

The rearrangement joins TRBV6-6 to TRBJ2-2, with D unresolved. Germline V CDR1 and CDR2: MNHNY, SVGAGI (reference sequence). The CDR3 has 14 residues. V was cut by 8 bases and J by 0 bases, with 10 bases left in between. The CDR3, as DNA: TGTGCCAGCGCCCGGCGGACGAACACCGGGGAGCTGTTTTTT. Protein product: CASARRTNTGELFF.

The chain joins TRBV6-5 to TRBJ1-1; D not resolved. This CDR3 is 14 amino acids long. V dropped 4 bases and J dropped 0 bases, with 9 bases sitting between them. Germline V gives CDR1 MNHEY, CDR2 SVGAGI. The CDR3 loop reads CASSLSVMNTEAFF. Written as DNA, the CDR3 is TGTGCCAGCAGTTTGAGCGTCATGAACACTGAAGCTTTCTTT.

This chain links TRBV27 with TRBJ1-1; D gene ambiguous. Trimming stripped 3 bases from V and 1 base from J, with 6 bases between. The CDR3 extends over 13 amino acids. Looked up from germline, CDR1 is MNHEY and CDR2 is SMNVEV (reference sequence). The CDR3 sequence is CASSFGPNTEAFF. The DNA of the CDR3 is TGTGCCAGCAGTTTTGGGCCGAACACTGAAGCTTTCTTT.

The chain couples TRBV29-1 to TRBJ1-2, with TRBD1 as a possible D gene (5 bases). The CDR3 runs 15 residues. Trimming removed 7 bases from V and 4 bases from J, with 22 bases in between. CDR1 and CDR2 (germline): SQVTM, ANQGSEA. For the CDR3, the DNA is TGCAGCGCTGTACGGGGGGTGGGAGGGATCTATGGCTACACCTTC. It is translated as CSAVRGVGGIYGYTF.

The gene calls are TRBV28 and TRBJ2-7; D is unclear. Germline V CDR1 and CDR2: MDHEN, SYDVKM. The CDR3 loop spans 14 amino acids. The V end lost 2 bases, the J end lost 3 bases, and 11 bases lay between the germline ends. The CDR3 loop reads CASSLPGRLYEQYF. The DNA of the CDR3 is TGTGCCAGCAGTTTACCCGGCAGACTCTACGAGCAGTACTTC.

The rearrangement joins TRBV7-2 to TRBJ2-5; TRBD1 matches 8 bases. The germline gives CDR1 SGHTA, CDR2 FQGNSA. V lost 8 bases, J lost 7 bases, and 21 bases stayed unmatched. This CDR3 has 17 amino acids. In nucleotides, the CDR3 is TGTGCCAGCGGAGCCGGCAGGGGGCTTTCCCTCAGCGGGACCCAGTACTTC. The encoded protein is CASGAGRGLSLSGTQYF.